The 31 T cell receptor beta chains below all came from one sample that was sequenced in a study of blood T cell repertoires in COVID-19. The method was immunoSEQ multiplex PCR; TCRdb's version includes in-frame clones alone and lacks a portion of them. Among over 50,000 clones, more than 75% were seen once, and the ten largest hold over 6.5%. The sequenced material came from peripheral blood. The receptors come from a man in his fifties or sixties with acute or convalescent COVID-19.

V gene TRBV9 combines with J gene TRBJ2-3; D is unclear. CDR3 length: 14 amino acids. The germline CDR1 and CDR2 sequences are SGDLS and YYNGEE. Trimming stripped 4 bases from V and 4 bases from J, with 13 bases between. CDR3 in DNA: TGTGCCAGCAGCCCTTCCCTCTCCTCAGATACGCAGTATTTT. This encodes CASSPSLSSDTQYF. The full variable domain, in which reference TRBV9 and TRBJ2-3 provide the parts outside the CDR3, is DSGVTQTPKHLITATGQRVTLRCSPRSGDLSVYWYQQSLDQGLQFLIQYYNGEERAKGNILERFSAQQFPDLHSELNLSSLELGDSALYFCASSPSLSSDTQYFGPGTRLTVL.

The chain has TRBV6-5 and TRBJ2-2; tentative D call: TRBD1 (6 bases). The CDR3 is made up of 15 amino acids. Trimming cost V 3 bases and J 5 bases, with 13 bases left between them. CDR1 MNHEY and CDR2 SVGAGI come from the germline V gene. The chain's CDR3 is CASSYRGGLTGELFF. CDR3 DNA sequence: TGTGCCAGCAGTTATCGTGGGGGCCTGACCGGGGAGCTGTTTTTT.

The genes are TRBV3-1 (or the pseudogene TRBV3-2) and TRBJ1-2, with 9 bases matching TRBD1. CDR1 LGHDT and CDR2 YNNKEL come from the germline V gene (reference sequence). The trim removed 4 bases at V and 8 bases at J, leaving 5 bases unmatched. CDR3 length: 13 amino acids. The CDR3 DNA follows: TGTGCCAGCAGCCGTAACACAGGGGGCGGCTACACCTTC. Residues: CASSRNTGGGYTF.

This clone is a singleton in its sample. The chain uses TRBV30 and TRBJ1-6; tentatively, D is TRBD1 (5 bases). This CDR3 is built from 13 residues. From germline, CDR1 is GTSNPN and CDR2 SVGIG (reference sequence). Trimming pared 4 bases from V and 10 bases from J, leaving 14 bases between. DNA of the CDR3: TGTGCCTGGAATGGGGCCCCTGGGTCACCCCTCCACTTT. Protein sequence: CAWNGAPGSPLHF.

This clone was seen only a few times. J is TRBJ2-5 and V is TRBV15, with TRBD1 as a possible D gene (7 bases). The CDR3 totals 15 residues. Germline CDR1 is LNHNV and CDR2 is YYDKDF (reference sequence). V lost 5 bases, J lost 6 bases, and 19 bases lay in between. The CDR3 DNA follows: TGTGCCACCAGCGTAGGGGGGACAGTGGAAAAGACCCAGTACTTC. This sequence encodes CATSVGGTVEKTQYF.

V gene TRBV15 combines with J gene TRBJ2-7; D ambiguous. V shed 3 bases and J shed 3 bases, with 6 bases lying between them. CDR1 and CDR2 from the germline V gene are LNHNV and YYDKDF (reference sequence). This CDR3 contains 12 residues. Here the CDR3 reads CATSRAGYEQYF. DNA for the CDR3: TGTGCCACCAGCAGGGCAGGCTACGAGCAGTACTTC. Filled out from reference TRBV15 and TRBJ2-7, the complete variable domain reads DAMVIQNPRYQVTQFGKPVTLSCSQTLNHNVMYWYQQKSSQAPKLLFHYYDKDFNNEADTPDNFQSRRPNTSFCFLDIRSPGLGDTAMYLCATSRAGYEQYFGPGTRLTVT.

This chain uses TRBV6-1 with TRBJ1-3; D not certain. The germline V gene encodes CDR1 MNHNS and CDR2 SASEGT. The CDR3 extends over 17 amino acids. Deletions cut 0 bases from V and 0 bases from J, with 12 bases between. CDR3: CASSEAPGSSSGNTIYF. For the CDR3, the DNA is TGTGCCAGCAGTGAAGCGCCCGGGAGTAGCTCTGGAAACACCATATATTTT.

CDR3 amino acids: CASSRQATSGANVLTF. The CDR3 coding sequence is TGTGCCAGTAGTAGACAGGCAACCTCTGGGGCCAACGTCCTGACTTTC. The V call is TRBV19, the J call TRBJ2-6; a possible D gene is TRBD1 (6 bases). V was pared by 4 bases and J by 0 bases, with 10 bases between. Looked up from germline, CDR1 is LNHDA and CDR2 is SQIVND (reference sequence). The CDR3 extends over 16 amino acids.

V gene TRBV4-3 combines with J gene TRBJ1-6; D is ambiguous. The CDR3 has 12 amino acids. Trimming shortened V by 7 bases and J by 10 bases, and 11 bases separated the two germline ends. Germline CDR1 LGHNA, CDR2 YSLEER. The CDR3 is CASNPSWSPLHF. For the CDR3, the DNA is TGCGCCAGCAACCCAAGCTGGTCACCCCTCCACTTT.

This chain joins TRBV7-2 and TRBJ1-3; D gene ambiguous. This CDR3 spans 14 amino acids. Germline CDR1 and CDR2: SGHTA and FQGNSA. V shed 7 bases and J shed 0 bases, with 10 bases lying between them. DNA of the CDR3: TGTGCCAGCAAATTGGCCACCTCTGGAAACACCATATATTTT. It codes for CASKLATSGNTIYF.

The chain carries TRBV3-1 (or the pseudogene TRBV3-2) and TRBJ1-1, with a tentative D call TRBD1 (5 bases). Germline loops: CDR1 LGHDT, CDR2 YNNKEL (reference sequence). V was pared by 1 base and J by 4 bases, with 10 bases between. CDR3 length: 14 amino acids. The CDR3: CASSQARGGTEAFF. The DNA for the CDR3 is TGTGCCAGCAGCCAAGCCCGGGGGGGCACTGAAGCTTTCTTT.

This clone appeared a single time. The chain recombines TRBV20-1 with TRBJ1-1; no firm D call. This CDR3 is 15 amino acids long. V lost 3 bases and J 5 bases, leaving 19 bases between the germline ends. Germline V gene sequence: CDR1 DFQATT, CDR2 SNEGSKA (reference sequence). CDR3 sequence: CSASLTLPLSTEAFF. Written as DNA, the CDR3 is TGCAGTGCTAGTCTGACTCTCCCACTGAGTACTGAAGCTTTCTTT.

This chain links TRBV19 with TRBJ1-3; D is unclear. Deletions cut 8 bases from V and 8 bases from J, with 13 bases between. CDR3 length equals 12 residues. CDR1 and CDR2 from the germline V gene are LNHDA and SQIVND (reference sequence). The CDR3 sequence: CASSNVYDTIYF. For the CDR3, the DNA is TGTGCCAGTTCTAACGTATACGACACCATATATTTT.

The CDR3 DNA follows: TGTGCCAGCAGCTACAGAGAGACCCAGTACTTC. Translated: CASSYRETQYF. This sequence joins TRBV14 and TRBJ2-5, with unresolved D. Germline CDR1 and CDR2: SGHDN and FVKESK. V was cut by 5 bases and J by 4 bases, with 5 bases left in between. The CDR3 has 11 residues.

In this sample, this clone turned up a few times. The rearrangement uses TRBV25-1 and TRBJ1-6; a weak D match, TRBD1 (5 bases). Per the germline V gene, CDR1 is MGHDK and CDR2 is SYGVNS. This CDR3 is built from 15 residues. Trimming took 2 bases from V and 7 from J, leaving 12 bases between them. CDR3 in amino acids: CASSEPGRANSPLHF. The CDR3 region has the DNA TGTGCCAGCAGTGAACCCGGCAGGGCAAATTCACCCCTCCACTTT.

The chain combines TRBV7-3 with TRBJ2-1; TRBD1 matches 10 bases. CDR1 and CDR2 (germline): SGHTA, FQGTGA. This CDR3 comprises 15 residues. V lost 5 bases, J lost 8 bases, and 9 bases stayed unmatched. The DNA for the CDR3 is TGTGCCAGCAGCGCCGGGACAGGGGCGAGCGATGAGCAGTTCTTC. Protein sequence: CASSAGTGASDEQFF.

The genes are TRBV30 and TRBJ1-1; no firm D call. CDR1 is GTSNPN and CDR2 is SVGIG in the germline V gene (reference sequence). CDR3 length: 12 residues. Trimming pared 3 bases from V and 5 bases from J, leaving 10 bases between. CDR3 sequence reads: CAWRLAGTEAFF. CDR3 in DNA: TGTGCCTGGAGGCTGGCGGGGACTGAAGCTTTCTTT.

This rearrangement joins TRBV5-1 to TRBJ2-5; 9 nucleotides match TRBD2. The trim removed 4 bases at V and 5 bases at J, leaving 18 bases unmatched. The length of the CDR3 is 18 residues. Germline V gene sequence: CDR1 SGHRS, CDR2 YFSETQ. The CDR3 nucleotides read TGCGCCAGCAGCCAAGGAGGGGCATCTAGCGGGGCCTGGGAGACCCAGTACTTC. Translating gives CASSQGGASSGAWETQYF.

This sequence joins TRBV19 and TRBJ2-1; 11 bases map to TRBD2. The germline V gene has CDR1 LNHDA and CDR2 SQIVND (reference sequence). The CDR3 length is 16 residues. J gave up 5 bases and V 7 bases, and 10 bases lay outside the gene matches. The CDR3 protein is CASTLGGTSGNNEQFF. The CDR3, as DNA: TGTGCCAGTACCTTAGGAGGGACTAGCGGAAACAATGAGCAGTTCTTC.

The gene calls are TRBV28 and TRBJ2-1; TRBD1 aligns across 8 bases. This CDR3 contains 14 residues. In germline, CDR1 is MDHEN, CDR2 SYDVKM. V was clipped by 5 bases and J by 7 bases; unmatched bases: 7. Here the CDR3 reads CASSRSGQVNEQFF. The CDR3 DNA reads TGTGCCAGCAGTCGCTCGGGACAGGTAAATGAGCAGTTCTTC.

The chain uses TRBV12-3 or TRBV12-4 and TRBJ1-1, with D perhaps TRBD1 (5 bases). The CDR3 has 13 residues. Trimming left V 3 bases short and J 1 base short, with 6 bases between. The chain's CDR3 is CASSFRANTEAFF. The DNA of the CDR3 is TGTGCCAGCAGTTTCAGGGCGAACACTGAAGCTTTCTTT.

In its sample, this clone was seen a few times. The chain combines TRBV19 with TRBJ1-6, with 7 bases identical to TRBD1. Unmatched junction bases numbered 5, after V lost 8 bases and J lost 4 bases. CDR1 and CDR2 from the germline V gene are LNHDA and SQIVND (reference sequence). This CDR3 is built from 14 residues. Here the CDR3 reads CASRPQGYNSPLHF. CDR3 nucleotides: TGTGCCAGTCGTCCACAGGGGTATAATTCACCCCTCCACTTT.

This clone was recorded once. The rearrangement joins TRBV10-3 to TRBJ2-3, with TRBD2 identical over 8 bases. Germline CDR1 reads ENHRY; CDR2 reads SYGVKD. The junction had 9 bases not matched to a gene; V was cut back by 7 bases and J by 3 bases. The CDR3 loop spans 15 amino acids. The CDR3 is CAINNAGGGTDTQYF. As DNA, the CDR3 is TGTGCCATCAACAATGCGGGGGGCGGTACAGATACGCAGTATTTT.

The rearrangement joins TRBV2 to TRBJ1-2; tentative D call: TRBD1 (5 bases). CDR1 is SNHLY, CDR2 FYNNEI, per germline. V gave up 3 bases and J gave up 8 bases, with 16 bases separating them. The length of the CDR3 is 14 residues. The CDR3 is CASSDREGPWGYTF. In DNA form, the CDR3 reads TGTGCCAGCAGTGACAGGGAAGGCCCTTGGGGCTACACCTTC.

The chain recombines TRBV5-1 with TRBJ1-1; D is ambiguous. CDR1 and CDR2 (germline): SGHRS, YFSETQ. The CDR3 is 13 amino acids. Trimming stripped 5 bases from V and 3 bases from J, with 11 bases between. Written as DNA, the CDR3 is TGCGCCAGCAGGGTGTCTCGGGACACTGAAGCTTTCTTT. This sequence encodes CASRVSRDTEAFF.

The V call is TRBV25-1, the J call TRBJ1-1; weak D call: TRBD1 (5 bases). The CDR3 has 13 amino acids. Germline assignment: CDR1 MGHDK and CDR2 SYGVNS. V lost 4 bases, J lost 1 base, and 7 bases lay in between. In nucleotides, the CDR3 is TGTGCCAGCAGTGCGACAGAGAACACTGAAGCTTTCTTT. This sequence encodes CASSATENTEAFF.

This sequence joins TRBV5-4 and TRBJ2-5, with 7 bases matching TRBD2. The CDR3 consists of 16 residues. The junction had 9 bases not matched to a gene; V was cut back by 0 bases and J by 4 bases. CDR1 and CDR2 from the germline V gene are SGHNT and YYREEE (reference sequence). CDR3 loop: CASSLGLGRGRETQYF. The CDR3 region has the DNA TGTGCCAGCAGCTTGGGACTTGGGAGGGGCCGAGAGACCCAGTACTTC. The full variable domain, rest sourced from reference TRBV5-4 and TRBJ2-5, is ETGVTQSPTHLIKTRGQQVTLRCSSQSGHNTVSWYQQALGQGPQFIFQYYREEENGRGNFPPRFSGLQFPNYSSELNVNALELDDSALYLCASSLGLGRGRETQYFGPGTRLLVL.

V usage is TRBV27 and J usage is TRBJ2-1, with TRBD2 matching 10 bases. CDR1 MNHEY and CDR2 SMNVEV come from the germline V gene (reference sequence). After removal of 7 bases from V and 5 bases from J, the junction contained 5 bases not matched to a gene. This CDR3 spans 14 amino acids. The CDR3 region has the DNA TGTGCCAGCAATTTCGGACTAGCGGACAATGAGCAGTTCTTC. Amino acid sequence: CASNFGLADNEQFF.

This rearrangement joins TRBV3-1 (or the pseudogene TRBV3-2) to TRBJ2-5; 7 bases are shared with TRBD2. V shed 2 bases and J 7 bases; nucleotides not matched to a gene: 7. Germline V gene data show CDR1 as LGHDT and CDR2 as YNNKEL (reference sequence). CDR3 length: 14 residues. DNA of the CDR3: TGTGCCAGCAGCCAACCAGCGGGGACGGGGACCCAGTACTTC. The encoded protein is CASSQPAGTGTQYF.

J is TRBJ2-2 and V is TRBV11-2; 13 bases match TRBD2. The CDR3 loop spans 18 amino acids. Trimming removed 4 bases from V and 4 bases from J; junction bases left unmatched: 9. Per germline, CDR1 SGHAT and CDR2 FQNNGV. The CDR3 bases are TGTGCCAGCAGCTCTAGGACTAGCGGGGGAGTAGCCACCGGGGAGCTGTTTTTT. Protein: CASSSRTSGGVATGELFF.

This chain joins TRBV6-2 or TRBV6-3 and TRBJ1-2; weak D call: TRBD1 (6 bases). The CDR3 contains 14 residues. Trimming took off 5 bases at V and 0 bases at J, with 10 bases between the two ends. CDR1 and CDR2 (germline): MNHEY, SVGEGT. The CDR3 sequence: CASSRGQPNYGYTF. The DNA of the CDR3 is TGTGCCAGCAGTAGAGGACAGCCTAACTATGGCTACACCTTC.